The T cell receptor beta chain under discussion was sequenced for a study of blood T cell repertoires in COVID-19. Study background: COVID-19 samples from acute and convalescent phases originated in the United States, Italy and Spain. The analysed material was cDNA or gDNA that came from T cells, B-cell-depleted T cells, or PBMCs.

Seattle's cohort entered during active infection and was followed longitudinally. CDR3 length: 16 amino acids. The V gene lost 0 bases and the J gene lost 1 base, with 13 bases spanning the gap. Germline V CDR1 and CDR2: SGDLS, YYNGEE. Authors' data handling: Amplification from reference gene primers served as the basis for estimated nucleated cell counts. Sequencing used immunoSEQ multiplex PCR; TCRdb keeps in-frame clones, though not all of them. V and J calls plus clone size are reproduced from that table; the DNA served to infer D and trimming. The sample holds 300,000 to 400,000 clones, about nine tenths seen once.

The V call is TRBV9, the J call TRBJ1-1, with D unresolved. Sequencing was performed on peripheral blood. The sequence derives from a woman aged 25 to 45 with COVID-19, enrolled during active disease. This CDR3 is CASSVEEFYGNTEAFF. In DNA form, the CDR3 reads TGTGCCAGCAGCGTAGAGGAGTTCTATGGGAACACTGAAGCTTTCTTT.